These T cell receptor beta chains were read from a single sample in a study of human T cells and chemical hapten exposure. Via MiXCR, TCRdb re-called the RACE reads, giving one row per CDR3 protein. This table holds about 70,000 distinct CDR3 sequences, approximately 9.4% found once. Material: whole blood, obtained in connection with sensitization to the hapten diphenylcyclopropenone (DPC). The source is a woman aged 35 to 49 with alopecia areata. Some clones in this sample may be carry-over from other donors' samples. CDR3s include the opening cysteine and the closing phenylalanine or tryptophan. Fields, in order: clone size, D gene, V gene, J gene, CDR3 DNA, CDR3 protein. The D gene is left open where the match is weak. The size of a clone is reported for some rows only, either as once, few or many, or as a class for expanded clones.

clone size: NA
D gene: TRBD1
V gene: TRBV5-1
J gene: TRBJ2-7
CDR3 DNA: TGCGCCAGCAGCCTACCGGGACAGAGCTACGAGCAGTACTTC
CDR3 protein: CASSLPGQSYEQYF

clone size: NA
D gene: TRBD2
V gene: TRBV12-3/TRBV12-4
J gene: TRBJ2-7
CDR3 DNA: TGTGCCAGCCTTCCGGGTGGGCAAGAGCGGGGGTTCGACTCCTACGAGCAGTACTTC
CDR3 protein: CASLPGGQERGFDSYEQYF

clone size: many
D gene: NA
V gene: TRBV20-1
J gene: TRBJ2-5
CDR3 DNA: TGCAGTGCTAGGATTGGACTAAGAGAGACCCAGTACTTC
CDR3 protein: CSARIGLRETQYF

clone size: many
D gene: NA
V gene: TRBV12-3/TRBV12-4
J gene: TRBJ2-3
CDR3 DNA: TGTGCCAGCAGTGTCAGGGGCCGAGGCACAGATACGCAGTATTTT
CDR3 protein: CASSVRGRGTDTQYF

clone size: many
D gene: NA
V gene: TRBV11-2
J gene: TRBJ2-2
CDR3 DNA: TGTGCCAGCAGCTTACAGGGGACGGGCACCGGGGAGCTGTTTTTT
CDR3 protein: CASSLQGTGTGELFF

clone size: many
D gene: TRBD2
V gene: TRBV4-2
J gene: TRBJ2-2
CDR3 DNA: TGTGCCAGCAGCCAAGATCGGGCTAGCGGGGGGACGAACACCGGGGAGCTGTTTTTT
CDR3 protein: CASSQDRASGGTNTGELFF

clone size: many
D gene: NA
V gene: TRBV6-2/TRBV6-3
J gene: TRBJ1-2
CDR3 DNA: TGTGCCAGCAGTTACCCCCCGGAGACTGGCTACACCTTC
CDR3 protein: CASSYPPETGYTF

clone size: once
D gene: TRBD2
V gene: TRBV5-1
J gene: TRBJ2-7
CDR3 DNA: TGCGCCAGCAGCCCGGGACTAGCGGGGTACGAGCAGTACTTC
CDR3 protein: CASSPGLAGYEQYF

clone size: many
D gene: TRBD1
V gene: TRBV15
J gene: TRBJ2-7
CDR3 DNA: TGTGCCACTTCGACAGGGTCGGGGTCCTACGAGCAGTACTTC
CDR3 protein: CATSTGSGSYEQYF

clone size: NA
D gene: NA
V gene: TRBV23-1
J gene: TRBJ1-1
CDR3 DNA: TGCGCCAGCAGTCAATCGAACGCAGCCATGAACACTGAAGCTTTCTTT
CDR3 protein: CASSQSNAAMNTEAFF

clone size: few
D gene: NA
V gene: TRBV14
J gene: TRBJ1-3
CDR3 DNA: TGTGCCAGCAGCCAATATGAAGGAAACACCATATATTTT
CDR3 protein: CASSQYEGNTIYF

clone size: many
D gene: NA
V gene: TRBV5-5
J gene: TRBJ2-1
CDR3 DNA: TGTGCCAGCAGCTTGTTGCAGGCCGATGAGCAGTTCTTC
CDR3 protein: CASSLLQADEQFF

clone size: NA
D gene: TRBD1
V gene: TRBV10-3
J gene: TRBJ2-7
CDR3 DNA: TGTGCCATCGGGACAGGGGGCGACGAGCAGTACTTC
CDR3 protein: CAIGTGGDEQYF

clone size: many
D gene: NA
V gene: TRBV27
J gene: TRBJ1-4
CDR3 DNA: TGTGCCAGCAGTTTGGGGCCGGCAACTAATGAAAAACTTTTTTTT
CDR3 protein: CASSLGPATNEKLFF

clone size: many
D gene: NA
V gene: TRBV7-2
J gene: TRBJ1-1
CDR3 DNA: TGTGCCAGCAGCTTAGTGGGCCGGAACACTGAAGCTTTCTTT
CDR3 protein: CASSLVGRNTEAFF

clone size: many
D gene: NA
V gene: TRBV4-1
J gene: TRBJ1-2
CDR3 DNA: TGCGCCAGCAGCCAAGCCACAGGGTTCTATGGCTACACCTTC
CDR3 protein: CASSQATGFYGYTF

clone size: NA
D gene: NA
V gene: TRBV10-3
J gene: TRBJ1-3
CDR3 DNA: TGTGCCATCAGTGAAGGTAGCAATGAAAACACCATATATTTT
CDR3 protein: CAISEGSNENTIYF

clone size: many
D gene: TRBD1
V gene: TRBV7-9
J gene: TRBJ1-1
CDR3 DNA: TGTGCCAGCAGCTTACCCGACAGGGATACTGAAGCTTTCTTT
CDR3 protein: CASSLPDRDTEAFF

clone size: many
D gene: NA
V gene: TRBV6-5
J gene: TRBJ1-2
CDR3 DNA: TGTGCCAGCAGTTATGGGGTCGGCGACGTCTATGGCTACACCTTC
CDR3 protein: CASSYGVGDVYGYTF

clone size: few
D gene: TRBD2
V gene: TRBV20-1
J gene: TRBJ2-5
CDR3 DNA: TGCAGTGCTTCGGGTCCTAGCGGGGGGGGAAGGGAGACCCAGTACTTC
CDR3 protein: CSASGPSGGGRETQYF

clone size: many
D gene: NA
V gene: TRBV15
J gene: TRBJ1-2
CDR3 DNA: TGTGCCACCAGCAGAGAATACCCGGACCGAACAATCTATGGCTACACCTTC
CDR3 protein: CATSREYPDRTIYGYTF

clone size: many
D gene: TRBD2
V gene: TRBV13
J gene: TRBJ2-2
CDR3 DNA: TGTGCCAGCATCACTAGCGGGGACACCGGGGAGCTGTTTTTT
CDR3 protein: CASITSGDTGELFF

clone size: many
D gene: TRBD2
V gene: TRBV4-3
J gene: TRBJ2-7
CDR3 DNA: TGCGCCAGCAGCCAAGATAGGACTAGCGGCGAGCAGTACTTC
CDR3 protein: CASSQDRTSGEQYF

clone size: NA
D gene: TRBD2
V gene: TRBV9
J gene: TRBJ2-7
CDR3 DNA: TGTGCCAGCAGCGTAGGAGGGACTAGCGGGACATACGAGCAGTACTTC
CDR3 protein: CASSVGGTSGTYEQYF

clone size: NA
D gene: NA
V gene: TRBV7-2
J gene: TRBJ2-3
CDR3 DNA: TGTGCCAGCGCGACGGGTAGCCCAGATACGCAGTATTTT
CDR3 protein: CASATGSPDTQYF

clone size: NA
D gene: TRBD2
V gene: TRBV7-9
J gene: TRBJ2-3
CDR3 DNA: TGTGCCAGCAGCTTACGAGCGGGGGGGCAGACAGATACGCAGTATTTT
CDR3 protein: CASSLRAGGQTDTQYF

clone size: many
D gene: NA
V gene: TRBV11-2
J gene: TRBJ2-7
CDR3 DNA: TGTGCCAGCAGCTTAGAACCGGACAGAACCTACGAGCAGTACTTC
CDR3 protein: CASSLEPDRTYEQYF

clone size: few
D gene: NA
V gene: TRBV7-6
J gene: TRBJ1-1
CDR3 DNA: TGTGCCAGCAGCTACCCCCTTGACAGCCTGAACACTGAAGCTTTCTTT
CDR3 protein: CASSYPLDSLNTEAFF

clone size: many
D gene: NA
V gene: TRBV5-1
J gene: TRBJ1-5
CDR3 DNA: TGCGCCAGGGGAAGCAGCCTTACTAGTTCCAATCAGCCCCAGCATTTT
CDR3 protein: CARGSSLTSSNQPQHF

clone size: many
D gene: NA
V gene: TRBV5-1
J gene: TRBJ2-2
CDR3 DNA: TGCGCCAGCAGAAGACGCATGAACACCGGGGAGCTGTTTTTT
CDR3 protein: CASRRRMNTGELFF

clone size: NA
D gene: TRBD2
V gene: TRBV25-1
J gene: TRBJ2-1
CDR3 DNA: TGTGCCAGCAGTGATCCCCAGCGGGGGCCCGGTAATGAGCAGTTCTTC
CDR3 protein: CASSDPQRGPGNEQFF

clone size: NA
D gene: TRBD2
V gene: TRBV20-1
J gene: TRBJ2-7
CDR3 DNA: TGCAGTGCTAGAGACAGGCGGGGGGTCTCCTACGAGCAGTACTTC
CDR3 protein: CSARDRRGVSYEQYF

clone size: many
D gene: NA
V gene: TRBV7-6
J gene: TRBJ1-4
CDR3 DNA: TGTGCCAGCAGCCCCGGGACATCGGGTGAAAAACTGTTTTTT
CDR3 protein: CASSPGTSGEKLFF

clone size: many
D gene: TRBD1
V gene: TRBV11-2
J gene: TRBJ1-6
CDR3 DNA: TGTGCCAGCAGCTTCGTCCAGGGGGCTTCACCCCTCCACTTT
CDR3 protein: CASSFVQGASPLHF

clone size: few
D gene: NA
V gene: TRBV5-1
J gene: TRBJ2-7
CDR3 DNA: TGCGCCAGCAGCTTGACGGACGGGACCTACGAGCAGTACTTC
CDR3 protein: CASSLTDGTYEQYF

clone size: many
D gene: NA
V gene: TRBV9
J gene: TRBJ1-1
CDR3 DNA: TGTGCCAGCAGCCCTCGACAGATGAACACTGAAGCTTTCTTT
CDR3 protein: CASSPRQMNTEAFF

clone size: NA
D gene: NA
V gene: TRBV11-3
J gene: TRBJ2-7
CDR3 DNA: TGTGCCAGCAGCTTAGTCGCCAGGAGGACGCACGAGCAGTACTTC
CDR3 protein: CASSLVARRTHEQYF